One T cell receptor (beta chain) is described in this entry. The antigen is unknown. This sample stems from a study of cytomegalovirus exposure and HLA in healthy donors. PCR involved 60 Vbeta and 13 Jbeta primers. TCRdb's copy holds only in-frame clones and misses some; the assay was immunoSEQ multiplex PCR. This table has around 180,000 clones, around 82% appearing once. Findings and limits, study-wide: Later analysis placed DRB1 highest and HLA-C lowest in TCR association rates, which differed by HLA locus. Further analysis, carried out later, found HLA-associated TCR beta chains more clonally expanded than equally common other chains.

CDR3 length equals 16 residues. Looked up from germline, CDR1 is SGHRS and CDR2 is YFSETQ. Trimming took off 6 bases at V and 2 bases at J, with 18 bases between the two ends. The receptor was derived from a man aged 35 to 55 in good health and CMV-seronegative. The material sequenced was PBMCs. The V and J genes are TRBV5-1 and TRBJ2-1, with D possibly TRBD2 on 6 matching bases. The CDR3 DNA reads TGCGCCAGCACACGGGGAGGCCTCTTAGCCTACAATGAGCAGTTCTTC. It is translated as CASTRGGLLAYNEQFF.